Listed below are T cell receptor beta chains from one sample, sequenced in a study of T cells in Graves' hyperthyroidism and ophthalmopathy. TCRdb independently ran MiXCR on the multiplex PCR reads; one entry per CDR3 protein. The top ten clones hold 34% of a sample with about 640,000 distinct CDR3 sequences, 20% of them seen once. The sequenced material came from blood. Source of these receptors: a man younger than 45 with Graves' ophthalmopathy. CDR3s include the opening cysteine and the closing phenylalanine or tryptophan. The D gene is left open where the match is weak. Clone size is not always given. Where it is, it says once, few, many or a class for expanded clones.

clone_size	v_call	d_call	j_call	cdr3_nt	cdr3_aa
few	TRBV24-1	NA	TRBJ1-5	TGTGCCACCAGTGAAAGTAGAAGGGGCACAAGCAATCAGCCCCAGCATTTT	CATSESRRGTSNQPQHF
many	TRBV27	TRBD1	TRBJ2-7	TGTGCCAGCAGTCGCCGAGGACAGGGGGCCAACTACGAGCAGTACTTC	CASSRRGQGANYEQYF
few	TRBV19	TRBD1	TRBJ2-3	TGTGCCAGTAGTGGGACAGGGACGACAGATACGCAGTATTTT	CASSGTGTTDTQYF
few	TRBV19	NA	TRBJ2-6	TGTGCCAGTGAAAGAAGCTCTGGGGCCAACGTCCTGACTTTC	CASERSSGANVLTF
NA	TRBV6-1	TRBD1	TRBJ2-7	TGTGCCAGCAGTGATGACAGGGCCCACGAGCAGTACTTC	CASSDDRAHEQYF
few	TRBV7-9	NA	TRBJ2-3	TGTGCCAGCAGCCCCCCGACCAGGAGATTAACAGATACGCAGTATTTT	CASSPPTRRLTDTQYF
many	TRBV7-9	TRBD2	TRBJ2-1	TGTGCCAGCAGCTGGGCGGGAGCCAATGAGCAGTTCTTC	CASSWAGANEQFF
few	TRBV24-1	NA	TRBJ1-1	TGTGCCACCAGTGACCCAGGGTTGGCCGAAGCTTTCTTT	CATSDPGLAEAFF
NA	TRBV9	TRBD1	TRBJ1-2	TGTGCCAGCAGCGGGGGACAGGGGATTGGCTACACCTTC	CASSGGQGIGYTF
many	TRBV3-1	NA	TRBJ2-7	TGTGCCAGCAGCCCCAACGGGCTGGGGCAGTACTTC	CASSPNGLGQYF
many	TRBV28	TRBD1	TRBJ1-1	TGTGCCAGCAGCACATGGACAGGGGGCGCGCACACTGAAGCTTTCTTT	CASSTWTGGAHTEAFF
many	TRBV28	NA	TRBJ2-3	TGTGCCAGCAGTTTCATTGGTGTGGCAAATACGCAGTATTTT	CASSFIGVANTQYF
NA	TRBV27	TRBD1	TRBJ2-2	TGTGCCAGCAGTTCACATGGGACAGGCACCGGGGAGCTGTTTTTT	CASSSHGTGTGELFF
few	TRBV30	TRBD1	TRBJ1-5	TGTGCCTGGACGCGACAGGGAAATCAGCCCCAGCATTTT	CAWTRQGNQPQHF
NA	TRBV20-1	NA	TRBJ2-7	TGCAGTGCTAGTAACTCCAGGACTTACTCCTACGAGCAGTACTTC	CSASNSRTYSYEQYF
many	TRBV20-1	TRBD2	TRBJ2-3	TGCAGTGCTAGAACTAGCGGCCTTTACACAGATACGCAGTATTTT	CSARTSGLYTDTQYF
NA	TRBV4-1	TRBD1	TRBJ1-2	TGCGCCAGCAGCCAAGCGATGGCAGGGGGGAACTATGGCTACACCTTC	CASSQAMAGGNYGYTF
few	TRBV15	TRBD2	TRBJ2-1	TGTGCCACCAGCAGAACACCGGGACTAGCTATGAATGAGCAGTTCTTC	CATSRTPGLAMNEQFF
NA	TRBV27	TRBD2	TRBJ2-7	TGTGCCAGCAGTTTTTCGGCTAGCGGGAGCTACGAGCAGTACTTC	CASSFSASGSYEQYF
NA	TRBV11-2	TRBD2	TRBJ2-2	TGTGCCAGCAGTTTTGGGGGGGGTGGTCGCACCGGGGAGCTGTTTTTT	CASSFGGGGRTGELFF
many	TRBV30	NA	TRBJ2-2	TGTGCCTGGAGGGGTTCCGGGGAGCTGTTTTTT	CAWRGSGELFF
few	TRBV9	TRBD1	TRBJ1-2	TGTGCCAGCAGCGCGGGGGACAGGGAAAACTATGGCTACACCTTC	CASSAGDRENYGYTF
NA	TRBV6-1	NA	TRBJ2-1	TGTGCCAGCAGTCGGGACCGAGGGGAGCAGTTCTTC	CASSRDRGEQFF
NA	TRBV7-9	NA	TRBJ2-4	TGTGCCAGCAGCTTAGCGTTGCCAGACTTCAAAAACATTCAGTACTTC	CASSLALPDFKNIQYF
NA	TRBV14	NA	TRBJ1-3	TGTGCCAGCAGCCAGCGGTGGGCCTCTGGTGGAAACACCATATATTTT	CASSQRWASGGNTIYF
NA	TRBV5-1	NA	TRBJ1-6	TGCGCCAGCAAGGCCAGGGAAGACTCCTATAATTCACCCCTCCACTTT	CASKAREDSYNSPLHF
many	TRBV5-1	NA	TRBJ1-5	TGCGCCAGCAGCTTGGCCCACGGAGGGGGAGAAGGGAATCAGCCCCAGCATTTT	CASSLAHGGGEGNQPQHF
NA	TRBV2	TRBD1	TRBJ1-6	TGTGCCAGCAGTGAAGCGGGGACAGTAAATTCACCCCTCCACTTT	CASSEAGTVNSPLHF
NA	TRBV7-9	NA	TRBJ1-4	TGTGCCAGCAGCCCACGCCAGGGGAGGGCCACTAATGAAAAACTGTTTTTT	CASSPRQGRATNEKLFF
many	TRBV27	NA	TRBJ2-3	TGTGCCAGCAGACTCCCCTCTGGAGATACGCAGTATTTT	CASRLPSGDTQYF
NA	TRBV28	NA	TRBJ2-6	TGTGCCAGCAGTCCCCTAGGGACGGGTAGCTCTGGGGCCAACGTCCTGACTTTC	CASSPLGTGSSGANVLTF
NA	TRBV18	TRBD1	TRBJ1-1	TGTGCCAGCTCACCAGCCGGGACAGGGGTGAACACTGAAGCTTTCTTT	CASSPAGTGVNTEAFF
NA	TRBV6-1	NA	TRBJ1-6	TGTGCCAGCAGTGAGCCCGAGGGAGACAGATTTAATTCACCCCTCCACTTT	CASSEPEGDRFNSPLHF
NA	TRBV5-1	TRBD2	TRBJ2-7	TGCGCCAGCAGCAGGAGCGGGAGGGCCGAAGAGCAGTACTTC	CASSRSGRAEEQYF
NA	TRBV4-1	TRBD2	TRBJ2-1	TGCGCCAGCAGCCAAGATCTGGCTCGGGAGGGCTTTGATGAGCAGTTCTTC	CASSQDLAREGFDEQFF
many	TRBV11-2	TRBD1	TRBJ1-1	TGTGCCAGCAGCTTCATCCAGGGGGCTGGTGAAGCTTTCTTT	CASSFIQGAGEAFF
NA	TRBV28	NA	TRBJ2-3	TGTGCCAGTCATTCACTCCCATGGGGGACTAGCACAGATACGCAGTATTTT	CASHSLPWGTSTDTQYF
many	TRBV20-1	TRBD2	TRBJ2-1	TGCAGTGCCGGACTAGCGGGAGGGAATGAGCAGTTCTTC	CSAGLAGGNEQFF
NA	TRBV2	NA	TRBJ1-5	TGTGCCAGCAGTCAGGCTAATAGCAATCAGCCCCAGCATTTT	CASSQANSNQPQHF
NA	TRBV12-3/TRBV12-4	TRBD2	TRBJ2-1	TGTGCCATAAAGCGGGATAGCTACAATGAGCAGTTCTTC	CAIKRDSYNEQFF
NA	TRBV5-6	TRBD1	TRBJ1-1	TGTGCCAGCAGTTCCGGGACAGGGATGAACACTGAAGCTTTCTTT	CASSSGTGMNTEAFF
NA	TRBV5-1	NA	TRBJ2-5	TGCGCCAGCAGCTCGGATCCAGGGGCACAAGAGACCCAGTACTTC	CASSSDPGAQETQYF
NA	TRBV20-1	NA	TRBJ2-4	TGCAGTGCTCGTCGTCTCAGAGGGGGCGTCGGGGGAGCCAAAAACATTCAGTACTTC	CSARRLRGGVGGAKNIQYF